This T cell receptor (beta chain) was sequenced for a study of blood T cells in healthy people across ages. The study's findings and limits: Diversity estimates from one million T cells were considered underestimates.

The CDR3 consists of 14 residues. V was cut by 2 bases and J by 6 bases, with 15 bases left in between. Germline V gene sequence: CDR1 SGHRS, CDR2 YFSETQ. Then a second PCR, running roughly 7 to 11 cycles, was carried out with a sample-barcoded 5' primer and a J-beta primer mix. Each CDR3 protein is one row after TCRdb ran MiXCR on the 5' RACE reads. The data show some 1 million distinct CDR3 sequences, roughly 45% seen once. Remarks on this clonotype: Its target is not known.

Each individual donor underwent a draw of 8 to 10 milliliters of peripheral blood. The specimen was blood. The J gene is TRBJ2-7, the V gene TRBV5-1, with D perhaps TRBD1 (6 bases). This TCR derives from an older woman in good health. For the CDR3, the DNA is TGCGCCAGCAGCTTCGACAGGTCATGGGGCGAGCAGTACTTC. It is translated as CASSFDRSWGEQYF.